The 20 T cell receptor beta chains below come from one sample, sequenced in a study of blood T cell repertoires in COVID-19. Some clones are missing from TCRdb's copy, which holds only in-frame ones; the method was immunoSEQ multiplex PCR. The sample records some 150,000 clones, around 76% being singletons. Sequences were obtained from peripheral blood. The receptors come from a woman between 65 and 79 years old with acute or convalescent COVID-19.

The DNA for the CDR3 is TGTGCCAGAACCCACGTCTGGCGTCTAGCGGTTGCCTACGAGCAGTACTTC. Translation gives CARTHVWRLAVAYEQYF. The chain combines TRBV5-3 with TRBJ2-7, with 7 bases identical to TRBD2. TRBV5-3 qualifies as an ORF whose function is uncertain. The CDR3 runs 17 residues. The ends lost 6 bases at V and 2 bases at J; junction bases unmatched: 17.

The rearrangement joins TRBV7-2 to TRBJ1-4; tentatively, D is TRBD1 (5 bases). This CDR3 has 16 amino acids. Trimming pared 4 bases from V and 7 bases from J, leaving 19 bases between. The germline V gene has CDR1 SGHTA and CDR2 FQGNSA. CDR3 protein: CASSSPLLGGFEKLFF. The CDR3 DNA is TGTGCCAGCAGCTCCCCACTCCTGGGGGGGTTTGAAAAACTGTTTTTT.

The CDR3 coding sequence is TGTGCTAGTGGTTTCGACCCGGGGGAGGGAAACACCATATATTTT. Translating it yields CASGFDPGEGNTIYF. The chain employs TRBV12-5 and TRBJ1-3; TRBD1 is a possible D gene (5 bases). V lost 3 bases and J 4 bases, leaving 13 bases between the germline ends. Germline-derived CDR1 and CDR2 are LGHNT and FRNRAP. CDR3 size: 15 residues.

In DNA, the CDR3 is TGTGCCAGCAGCCCTCAGAGGGTGGGAATCTATGGCTACACCTTC. It encodes CASSPQRVGIYGYTF. The chain uses TRBV7-3 and TRBJ1-2; D gene ambiguous. The CDR3 runs to 15 residues. The germline V and J ends were trimmed by 5 bases and 4 bases, with 17 bases remaining between them. CDR1 SGHTA and CDR2 FQGTGA come from the germline V gene.

This chain connects TRBV13 to TRBJ1-2, with D possibly being TRBD1 (6 bases). V lost 2 bases and J lost 7, with 23 bases in between. CDR3 length: 17 amino acids. The germline V gene encodes CDR1 PRHDT and CDR2 FYEKMQ (reference sequence). The CDR3 loop reads CASSLLRTSGGHAGYTF. The CDR3 DNA reads TGTGCCAGCAGCTTACTTCGGACGTCGGGGGGGCATGCTGGCTACACCTTC.

V usage is TRBV28 and J usage is TRBJ1-2; D is perhaps TRBD1 (5 bases). Germline loops: CDR1 MDHEN, CDR2 SYDVKM. Deletions cut 2 bases from V and 8 bases from J, with 12 bases between. The CDR3 runs 13 residues. In DNA, the CDR3 is TGTGCCAGCAGTTTAGAACAGGCCCGGGGCTACACCTTC. It specifies CASSLEQARGYTF.

V is TRBV7-6 and J is TRBJ2-7; 7 nucleotides align to TRBD1. V dropped 5 bases and J dropped 3; count of bases not matched to a gene: 7. In germline, CDR1 is SGHVS, CDR2 FNYEAQ. This CDR3 has 14 amino acids. The CDR3 nucleotides read TGTGCCAGCAGCCAGCCAGGGGGTGGCTACGAGCAGTACTTC. Translated, it gives CASSQPGGGYEQYF.

Only one count was recorded for this clone. The chain recombines TRBV24-1 with TRBJ2-1; D is perhaps TRBD1 (6 bases). Between the trimmed V and J ends, which lost 0 bases and 10 bases, there was a span of 18 bases. The CDR3 length is 16 residues. Germline CDR1 is KGHDR and CDR2 is SFDVKD. The CDR3 DNA sequence: TGTGCCACCAGTGATTTGTTGGCAGGGGCCCCAGGGGAGCAGTTCTTC. It specifies CATSDLLAGAPGEQFF.

This chain uses TRBV6-5 with TRBJ1-1; 8 bases fit TRBD1. This CDR3 spans 15 amino acids. Germline values: CDR1 MNHEY, CDR2 SVGAGI. Trimming took 4 bases from V and 1 from J; bases not matched to a gene: 5. CDR3 sequence (DNA): TGTGCCAGCAGTTCGTGGACAGGGAGGAACACTGAAGCTTTCTTT. It encodes CASSSWTGRNTEAFF.

This clone was seen a single time. V gene TRBV19 combines with J gene TRBJ1-2; D uncertain. The V end lost 4 bases, the J end lost 7 bases, and 10 bases lay between the germline ends. The CDR3 has 12 residues. Germline V gene sequence: CDR1 LNHDA, CDR2 SQIVND (reference sequence). Here the CDR3 DNA reads TGTGCCAGTAGTACCTCCCCCAGTGGCTACACCTTC. It translates to CASSTSPSGYTF. The entire variable domain, with the rest obtained from reference TRBV19 and TRBJ1-2, is as follows: DGGITQSPKYLFRKEGQNVTLSCEQNLNHDAMYWYRQDPGQGLRLIYYSQIVNDFQKGDIAEGYSVSREKKESFPLTVTSAQKNPTAFYLCASSTSPSGYTFGSGTRLTVV.

Points on this clone: Distinct nucleotide sequences in the sample also encode this CDR3. The chain has TRBV28 and TRBJ1-4; D unresolved. Germline V gives CDR1 MDHEN, CDR2 SYDVKM. Trimming stripped 3 bases from V and 5 bases from J, with 7 bases between. The CDR3 loop spans 13 amino acids. CDR3: CASSFSGNEKLFF. CDR3 DNA: TGTGCCAGCAGTTTCTCGGGGAATGAAAAACTGTTTTTT. Based on the CDR3 plus reference TRBV28 and TRBJ1-4, the full variable domain is DVKVTQSSRYLVKRTGEKVFLECVQDMDHENMFWYRQDPGLGLRLIYFSYDVKMKEKGDIPEGYSVSREKKERFSLILESASTNQTSMYLCASSFSGNEKLFFGSGTQLSVL.

The chain carries TRBV30 and TRBJ2-3; TRBD2 agrees at 7 bases. In germline, CDR1 is GTSNPN, CDR2 SVGIG (reference sequence). The length of the CDR3 is 16 residues. The V gene end was trimmed by 0 bases and the J gene end by 0 bases; junction bases not matched to a gene: 6. The CDR3 nucleotides are TGTGCCTGGAGTGTAGGGGCTAGCGGTAGCACAGATACGCAGTATTTT. It encodes CAWSVGASGSTDTQYF.

This chain connects TRBV3-1 (or the pseudogene TRBV3-2) to TRBJ2-1; 9 bases agree with TRBD2. Germline V gene sequence: CDR1 LGHDT, CDR2 YNNKEL (reference sequence). Trimming removed 1 base from V and 4 bases from J; junction bases left unmatched: 5. The CDR3 covers 16 residues. The DNA of the CDR3 is TGTGCCAGCAGCCAAGGGACTAGCGCCAGATACAATGAGCAGTTCTTC. Translating gives CASSQGTSARYNEQFF.

The chain has TRBV30 and TRBJ2-2; 7 nucleotides line up with TRBD1. V was pared by 3 bases and J by 5 bases, with 6 bases of the junction left unmatched. This CDR3 is built from 14 residues. Germline CDR1 is GTSNPN and CDR2 is SVGIG (reference sequence). The CDR3 here is CAWRKRQGTGELFF. The CDR3 nucleotides are TGTGCCTGGAGAAAGCGACAGGGAACCGGGGAGCTGTTTTTT.

The V and J genes are TRBV10-3 and TRBJ2-3; perhaps TRBD2 as D (6 bases). CDR1 is ENHRY, CDR2 SYGVKD, per germline. The CDR3 totals 14 residues. V shed 4 bases and J shed 1 base, with 9 bases lying between them. The CDR3 DNA reads TGTGCCATCAGTGGAGTAGCGGGCACAGATACGCAGTATTTT. It yields the protein CAISGVAGTDTQYF.

This clone appeared a few times. The rearrangement joins TRBV24-1 to TRBJ2-7; D might be TRBD2 (6 bases). The V gene lost 5 bases and the J gene lost 0 bases, with 16 bases spanning the gap. Germline assignment: CDR1 KGHDR and CDR2 SFDVKD. The CDR3 runs to 16 residues. The CDR3 DNA reads as TGTGCCACCAGTGCCCCAGGACGGGGGAGCTCCTACGAGCAGTACTTC. It is translated as CATSAPGRGSSYEQYF.

This chain connects TRBV5-1 to TRBJ1-1, with a tentative D call TRBD1 (6 bases). CDR3 size: 14 residues. Germline V gene sequence: CDR1 SGHRS, CDR2 YFSETQ. V was trimmed by 6 bases and J by 4 bases, leaving 16 bases between them. In DNA form, the CDR3 reads TGCGCCAGCACCCTCGGGACATTTACCACTGAAGCTTTCTTT. Amino acids: CASTLGTFTTEAFF.

The J gene is TRBJ1-6, the V gene TRBV30; 7 nucleotides agree with TRBD1. The V gene end was trimmed by 5 bases and the J gene end by 10 bases; junction bases not matched to a gene: 5. The CDR3 is 12 amino acids. Germline loops: CDR1 GTSNPN, CDR2 SVGIG (reference sequence). As DNA, the CDR3 is TGTGCCTGGGACAGGGTTGGATCACCCCTCCACTTT. Protein: CAWDRVGSPLHF.

The rearrangement links TRBV5-4 to TRBJ2-1; tentative D call: TRBD2 (5 bases). The CDR3 sequence is 13 residues long. With 0 bases removed from V and 13 bases from J, the gap between germline ends came to 14 bases. Germline values: CDR1 SGHNT, CDR2 YYREEE (reference sequence). The CDR3 DNA sequence: TGTGCCAGCAGCTTGGACGTTTGGGAGCGCCAGTTCTTC. Encoded protein: CASSLDVWERQFF. The full variable domain, in which reference TRBV5-4 and TRBJ2-1 provide the parts outside the CDR3, is ETGVTQSPTHLIKTRGQQVTLRCSSQSGHNTVSWYQQALGQGPQFIFQYYREEENGRGNFPPRFSGLQFPNYSSELNVNALELDDSALYLCASSLDVWERQFFGPGTRLTVL.

V is TRBV28 and J is TRBJ1-2; 8 bases map to TRBD1. The CDR3 runs to 15 residues. The ends lost 4 bases at V and 8 bases at J; junction bases unmatched: 12. The V gene's germline CDR1 is MDHEN and CDR2 SYDVKM. CDR3 region: CASSSPFQGARGYTF. CDR3 sequence (DNA): TGTGCCAGCAGTTCACCGTTTCAGGGGGCTCGAGGCTACACCTTC.